This T cell receptor (beta chain) comes out of a study of blood T cell repertoires in COVID-19. On the study more broadly: Sites in the United States, Italy and Spain provided acute and convalescent COVID-19 samples.

Per the germline V gene, CDR1 is GTSNPN and CDR2 is SVGIG (reference sequence). The V gene lost 4 bases and the J gene lost 8 bases, with 23 bases spanning the gap. The CDR3 is 16 amino acids. Profiling relied on immunoSEQ multiplex PCR, and the TCRdb table lists in-frame clones only, not all of them. Of about 76,000 clones listed, 80% to 90% are singletons. The origin of this receptor is a man aged 55 to 70 with COVID-19, enrolled during active disease. Sequenced material: peripheral blood. The V call is TRBV30, the J call TRBJ1-4; the D is unclear. The CDR3 spells CAWNERGRATGEKLFF. The CDR3 coding sequence is TGTGCCTGGAATGAACGGGGAAGGGCCACGGGGGAAAAACTGTTTTTT.